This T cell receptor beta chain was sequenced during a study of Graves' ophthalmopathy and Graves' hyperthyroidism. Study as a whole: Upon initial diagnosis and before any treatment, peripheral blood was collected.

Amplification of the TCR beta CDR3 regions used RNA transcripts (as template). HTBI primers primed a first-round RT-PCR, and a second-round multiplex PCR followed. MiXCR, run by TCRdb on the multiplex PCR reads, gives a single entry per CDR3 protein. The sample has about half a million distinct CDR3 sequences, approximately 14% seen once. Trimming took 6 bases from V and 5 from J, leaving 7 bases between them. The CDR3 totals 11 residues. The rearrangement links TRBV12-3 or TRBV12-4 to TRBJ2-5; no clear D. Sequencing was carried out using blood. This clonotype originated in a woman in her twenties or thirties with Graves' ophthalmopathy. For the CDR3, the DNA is TGTGCCAGCAGGCATTGGGAGACCCAGTACTTC. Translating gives CASRHWETQYF.